What follows are 31 T cell receptor beta chains derived from one specimen sequenced in a study of T cells after yellow fever vaccination. TCRdb ran MiXCR on the 5' RACE reads and lists one entry per CDR3 protein. The sample holds about 550,000 distinct CDR3 sequences; roughly 21% are singletons and the top ten take roughly an eighth. Here the sequenced sample was PBMCs, taken 15 days after the yellow fever booster vaccination. The source is a man under 40 who received the YFV17D yellow fever vaccine.

This rearrangement joins TRBV5-1 to TRBJ2-3; D remains unclear. The CDR3 is 15 amino acids. Germline CDR1 SGHRS, CDR2 YFSETQ. V was cut by 7 bases and J by 0 bases, with 15 bases left in between. CDR3 bases: TGCGCCAGCGGCAGCTGGGCTGGAAGCACAGATACGCAGTATTTT. Its translation is CASGSWAGSTDTQYF.

The genes are TRBV28 and TRBJ1-6; 8 bases map to TRBD1. V trimming: 8 bases; J trimming: 4 bases; junction bases outside the gene matches: 7. Germline V CDR1 and CDR2: MDHEN, SYDVKM. There are 15 residues in the CDR3. The CDR3 bases are TGTGCCAGCGTAACAGGACAGGGATATAATTCACCCCTCCACTTT. This encodes CASVTGQGYNSPLHF.

The gene calls are TRBV7-2 and TRBJ2-7, with 10 bases aligning to TRBD2. The CDR3 has 16 amino acids. Germline loops: CDR1 SGHTA, CDR2 FQGNSA. Trimming removed 5 bases from V and 0 bases from J; junction bases left unmatched: 7. The DNA for the CDR3 is TGTGCCAGCAGCCCACCGGGACTAGCGAGCTCCTACGAGCAGTACTTC. Its protein is CASSPPGLASSYEQYF.

This rearrangement joins TRBV11-2 to TRBJ2-7; D possibly corresponds to TRBD2 (6 bases). Trimming left V 7 bases short and J 3 bases short, with 22 bases between. This CDR3 region has 16 residues. Germline lookup yields CDR1 SGHAT and CDR2 FQNNGV. The chain's CDR3 is CASTLTWTTVVYEQYF. DNA of the CDR3: TGTGCCAGCACTCTCACATGGACTACGGTGGTCTACGAGCAGTACTTC.

This chain joins TRBV5-1 and TRBJ2-1; 7 bases map to TRBD1. Germline values: CDR1 SGHRS, CDR2 YFSETQ. V lost 4 bases, J lost 5 bases, and 6 bases stayed unmatched. The CDR3 has 14 amino acids. CDR3 amino acids: CASSGGQTHNEQFF. The CDR3 DNA sequence: TGCGCCAGCAGCGGGGGACAGACTCACAATGAGCAGTTCTTC.

This clonotype was seen more than once but under ten times. The chain has TRBV4-3 and TRBJ2-1, with D perhaps matching TRBD1 (5 bases). V was trimmed by 0 bases and J by 3 bases, leaving 12 bases between them. Germline-derived CDR1 and CDR2 are LGHNA and YSLEER. CDR3 length: 16 amino acids. This chain's CDR3 is CASSQDPETDYNEQFF. Written as DNA, the CDR3 is TGCGCCAGCAGCCAAGATCCGGAGACAGACTACAATGAGCAGTTCTTC.

The rearrangement uses TRBV2 and TRBJ2-7; perhaps TRBD2 as D (6 bases). Germline V gene data show CDR1 as SNHLY and CDR2 as FYNNEI. Trimming took 5 bases from V and 7 from J, leaving 12 bases between them. CDR3 length: 12 residues. The chain's CDR3 is CASSSGLSEQYF. CDR3 bases: TGTGCCAGCAGTTCCGGACTATCAGAGCAGTACTTC.

V usage is TRBV5-4 and J usage is TRBJ2-5; TRBD2 matches 9 bases. Germline CDR1 SGHNT, CDR2 YYREEE (reference sequence). The CDR3 is 14 residues long. With V trimmed by 5 bases and J by 0 bases, 2 bases remained unmatched. The CDR3 DNA follows: TGTGCCAGCAGAAGACTAGCGGACCAAGAGACCCAGTACTTC. As protein: CASRRLADQETQYF. The whole variable domain, filled in from reference TRBV5-4 and TRBJ2-5, reads ETGVTQSPTHLIKTRGQQVTLRCSSQSGHNTVSWYQQALGQGPQFIFQYYREEENGRGNFPPRFSGLQFPNYSSELNVNALELDDSALYLCASRRLADQETQYFGPGTRLLVL.

The V call is TRBV20-1, the J call TRBJ2-7; a possible D gene is TRBD2 (6 bases). The length of the CDR3 is 13 residues. The germline V gene has CDR1 DFQATT and CDR2 SNEGSKA (reference sequence). The V gene lost 1 base and the J gene lost 6 bases, with 13 bases spanning the gap. CDR3 sequence: CSARVGGNGEQYF. CDR3 sequence (DNA): TGCAGTGCTAGAGTTGGAGGGAATGGCGAGCAGTACTTC.

The chain couples TRBV7-2 to TRBJ2-3; 8 positions agree with TRBD2. V shed 5 bases and J 7 bases; nucleotides not matched to a gene: 17. The germline CDR1 and CDR2 sequences are SGHTA and FQGNSA. There are 17 residues in the CDR3. CDR3 region: CASSRSTGGPHRYTQYF. CDR3 DNA sequence: TGTGCCAGCAGCCGTTCTACGGGGGGGCCACACAGATATACGCAGTATTTT. The full variable domain, in which reference TRBV7-2 and TRBJ2-3 provide the parts outside the CDR3, is GAGVSQSPSNKVTEKGKDVELRCDPISGHTALYWYRQSLGQGLEFLIYFQGNSAPDKSGLPSDRFSAERTGGSVSTLTIQRTQQEDSAVYLCASSRSTGGPHRYTQYFGPGTRLTVL.

The chain links TRBV20-1 to TRBJ1-2, with a weak D call TRBD1 (6 bases). There are 14 residues in the CDR3. The germline V gene encodes CDR1 DFQATT and CDR2 SNEGSKA (reference sequence). Trimming pared 1 base from V and 6 bases from J, leaving 15 bases between. For the CDR3, the DNA is TGCAGTGCTAGAGGCGGAAGGACAGTTGATGGCTACACCTTC. As protein: CSARGGRTVDGYTF.

This clonotype showed up just once. The rearrangement joins TRBV29-1 to TRBJ2-7; D is perhaps TRBD1 or TRBD2 (7 bases each). This CDR3 spans 14 amino acids. CDR1 SQVTM and CDR2 ANQGSEA come from the germline V gene. V was trimmed by 6 bases and J by 9 bases, leaving 24 bases between them. The CDR3 loop reads CSVDRQGGGMGQYF. The CDR3 coding sequence is TGCAGCGTCGACCGACAGGGCGGGGGCATGGGGCAGTACTTC.

The sample holds a few counts of this clonotype. The V call is TRBV20-1, the J call TRBJ2-1, with D perhaps TRBD1 or TRBD2 (5 bases each). The V and J ends lost 7 bases and 7 bases respectively, with 14 bases between them. This CDR3 spans 12 amino acids. Germline V gene lookup returns CDR1 DFQATT and CDR2 SNEGSKA (reference sequence). Here the CDR3 reads CSELGPKNEQFF. In nucleotides, the CDR3 is TGCAGTGAACTGGGACCGAAAAATGAGCAGTTCTTC.

This clonotype has a handful of counts. This chain uses TRBV20-1 with TRBJ2-3; 12 positions match TRBD2. Germline values: CDR1 DFQATT, CDR2 SNEGSKA (reference sequence). V trimming: 2 bases; J trimming: 0 bases; junction bases outside the gene matches: 6. This CDR3 comprises 17 residues. The CDR3 spells CSARRPLAGGSTDTQYF. CDR3 DNA: TGCAGTGCTAGAAGGCCACTAGCGGGGGGAAGCACAGATACGCAGTATTTT.

This clonotype came up a few times. V gene TRBV7-6 combines with J gene TRBJ2-7; 7 positions match TRBD1. Trimming removed 3 bases from V and 5 bases from J; junction bases left unmatched: 7. Germline lookup yields CDR1 SGHVS and CDR2 FNYEAQ. The CDR3 has 14 residues. Here the CDR3 DNA reads TGTGCCAGCAGCTTCCAACAGGGGTGGAACGAGCAGTACTTC. Amino acids: CASSFQQGWNEQYF. Full variable domain (remainder filled in from reference TRBV7-6 and TRBJ2-7): GAGVSQSPRYKVTKRGQDVALRCDPISGHVSLYWYRQALGQGPEFLTYFNYEAQQDKSGLPNDRFSAERPEGSISTLTIQRTEQRDSAMYRCASSFQQGWNEQYFGPGTRLTVT.

This clonotype occurred a few times. The chain uses TRBV19 and TRBJ2-2; a possible D gene is TRBD2 (6 bases). CDR1 is LNHDA, CDR2 SQIVND, per germline (reference sequence). Trimming removed 5 bases from V and 6 bases from J, with 10 bases in between. The CDR3 extends over 13 amino acids. The CDR3 nucleotides are TGTGCCAGTAGTGTGACTAGTTCCGGGGAGCTGTTTTTT. Its translation is CASSVTSSGELFF.

The CDR3 loop reads CASSIGPLNYEQYF. The CDR3 nucleotides read TGTGCCAGTAGTATTGGGCCGTTAAACTACGAGCAGTACTTC. This chain uses TRBV19 with TRBJ2-7, with D uncertain. CDR3 size: 14 residues. Germline CDR1 LNHDA, CDR2 SQIVND (reference sequence). The V and J ends lost 3 bases and 3 bases respectively, with 12 bases between them.

In this sample, this clonotype turned up many times. The CDR3 nucleotides read TGTGCCAGCAGTACCCAGACCGGGGAGCTGTTTTTT. This sequence encodes CASSTQTGELFF. The gene calls are TRBV6-5 and TRBJ2-2; D not resolved. From germline, CDR1 is MNHEY and CDR2 SVGAGI. V gave up 5 bases and J gave up 5 bases, with 6 bases separating them. The CDR3 totals 12 residues.

The chain recombines TRBV27 with TRBJ1-4; unclear D gene. Germline values: CDR1 MNHEY, CDR2 SMNVEV (reference sequence). The CDR3 is 16 residues long. Deletions cut 5 bases from V and 3 bases from J, with 16 bases between. CDR3 nucleotide sequence: TGTGCCAGCAGTCCCAAACGACTGCTCCCTAATGAAAAACTGTTTTTT. Protein: CASSPKRLLPNEKLFF.

This chain connects TRBV5-1 to TRBJ1-2, with D possibly TRBD1 on 5 matching bases. V lost 4 bases to trimming and J lost 4 bases, with 17 bases between them. This CDR3 spans 15 amino acids. Germline V gene sequence: CDR1 SGHRS, CDR2 YFSETQ. CDR3 bases: TGCGCCAGCAGCGGTGAGGGACGAGGATTCTATGGCTACACCTTC. Amino acid sequence: CASSGEGRGFYGYTF.

CDR3 nucleotide sequence: TGTGCCAGCAGCGCCCCAGGGGTAGCTGGGGCCAACGTCCTGACTTTC. This encodes CASSAPGVAGANVLTF. V usage is TRBV7-9 and J usage is TRBJ2-6; D is perhaps TRBD1 (6 bases). V shed 5 bases and J shed 2 bases, with 13 bases lying between them. The CDR3 covers 16 residues. Germline CDR1 SEHNR, CDR2 FQNEAQ (reference sequence).

CDR3 DNA: TGTGCCAGCAGCTTGGGCCCGTTCCATAACACCGGGGAGCTGTTTTTT. Protein: CASSLGPFHNTGELFF. V is TRBV7-6 and J is TRBJ2-2; D call uncertain. With 3 bases removed from V and 2 bases from J, the gap between germline ends came to 13 bases. Germline V gives CDR1 SGHVS, CDR2 FNYEAQ. The CDR3 length is 16 residues.

This chain links TRBV7-2 with TRBJ2-5, with D uncertain. The V and J ends lost 5 bases and 9 bases respectively, with 13 bases between them. Germline CDR1 is SGHTA and CDR2 is FQGNSA. The CDR3 extends over 12 amino acids. The CDR3 region has the DNA TGTGCCAGCAGCGCCCCGCCCGGCGCCCAGTACTTC. Translated, it gives CASSAPPGAQYF. The complete variable domain, with remaining parts taken from reference TRBV7-2 and TRBJ2-5, reads GAGVSQSPSNKVTEKGKDVELRCDPISGHTALYWYRQSLGQGLEFLIYFQGNSAPDKSGLPSDRFSAERTGGSVSTLTIQRTQQEDSAVYLCASSAPPGAQYFGPGTRLLVL.

This clonotype has only a few counts. The V and J genes are TRBV6-2 or TRBV6-3 and TRBJ2-2, with D perhaps TRBD2 (6 bases). With 7 bases removed from V and 6 bases from J, the gap between germline ends came to 18 bases. Per the germline V gene, CDR1 is MNHEY and CDR2 is SVGEGT. The CDR3 covers 15 residues. CDR3 protein: CASIPGGSGAGELFF. Here the CDR3 DNA reads TGTGCCAGCATCCCAGGAGGGTCGGGGGCCGGGGAGCTGTTTTTT.

The rearrangement uses TRBV4-3 and TRBJ2-2, with D possibly being TRBD1 (6 bases). The CDR3 spans 14 residues. V was trimmed by 0 bases and J by 6 bases, leaving 8 bases between them. CDR1 is LGHNA and CDR2 is YSLEER in the germline V gene. CDR3: CASSQDRQAGELFF. CDR3 coding DNA: TGCGCCAGCAGCCAAGACCGACAGGCCGGGGAGCTGTTTTTT.

This clonotype came up a few times. This chain joins TRBV7-9 and TRBJ1-1; the D is unclear. Germline-derived CDR1 and CDR2 are SEHNR and FQNEAQ (reference sequence). V lost 0 bases, J lost 4 bases, and 18 bases lay in between. CDR3 size: 17 residues. The CDR3 DNA is TGTGCCAGCAGCTTAGCTTTTGGCGGGGTGGACGTCACTGAAGCTTTCTTT. This sequence encodes CASSLAFGGVDVTEAFF.

The genes are TRBV6-2 or TRBV6-3 and TRBJ2-7, with a tentative D call TRBD1 (5 bases). This CDR3 has 17 residues. Germline V gives CDR1 MNHEY, CDR2 SVGEGT. V dropped 0 bases and J dropped 2 bases, with 17 bases sitting between them. The CDR3 sequence is CASSYSLIRQPAYEQYF. DNA for the CDR3: TGTGCCAGCAGTTACTCGCTCATCCGACAGCCAGCCTACGAGCAGTACTTC.

This chain uses TRBV25-1 with TRBJ1-6; D remains ambiguous. This CDR3 contains 15 residues. CDR1 and CDR2 from the germline V gene are MGHDK and SYGVNS. V lost 1 base, J lost 9 bases, and 13 bases lay in between. The CDR3 reads CASSESRRSGSPLHF. DNA for the CDR3: TGTGCCAGCAGTGAATCACGGAGATCAGGTTCACCCCTCCACTTT. Variable domain in full (rest from reference TRBV25-1 and TRBJ1-6): EADIYQTPRYLVIGTGKKITLECSQTMGHDKMYWYQQDPGMELHLIHYSYGVNSTEKGDLSSESTVSRIRTEHFPLTLESARPSHTSQYLCASSESRRSGSPLHFGNGTRLTVT.

This chain uses TRBV14 with TRBJ2-7; perhaps TRBD2 as D (6 bases). The germline V gene has CDR1 SGHDN and CDR2 FVKESK. V was shortened by 0 bases and J by 1 base, with 13 bases between the two germline ends. This CDR3 is 16 amino acids long. This CDR3 reads CASSQEAASASYEQYF. The CDR3 DNA reads as TGTGCCAGCAGCCAAGAGGCGGCTAGCGCTTCCTACGAGCAGTACTTC.

A few counts support this clonotype. V is TRBV5-5 and J is TRBJ1-1, with a tentative D call TRBD1 (6 bases). This CDR3 has 15 amino acids. Germline values: CDR1 SGHKS, CDR2 YYEKEE (reference sequence). Trimming took off 4 bases at V and 1 base at J, with 14 bases between the two ends. This CDR3 is CASSDSGDGNTEAFF. The CDR3 nucleotides read TGTGCCAGCAGCGATTCAGGGGACGGGAACACTGAAGCTTTCTTT. The full variable domain, completed using reference TRBV5-5 and TRBJ1-1, is DAGVTQSPTHLIKTRGQQVTLRCSPISGHKSVSWYQQVLGQGPQFIFQYYEKEERGRGNFPDRFSARQFPNYSSELNVNALLLGDSALYLCASSDSGDGNTEAFFGQGTRLTVV.

This clonotype was picked up a small number of times. V is TRBV7-2 and J is TRBJ2-2; 10 bases fit TRBD2. Unmatched junction bases numbered 6, after V lost 8 bases and J lost 3 bases. Germline-derived CDR1 and CDR2 are SGHTA and FQGNSA. CDR3 length equals 15 residues. The CDR3 sequence: CASGLLAGYTGELFF. The CDR3 coding sequence is TGTGCCAGCGGGTTACTAGCGGGGTACACCGGGGAGCTGTTTTTT.